The 7 T cell receptor beta chains listed next were all sequenced from one sample in a study of CD8 T cells in ankylosing spondylitis (dated by TCRdb to 2017 to 2019). General study outcomes and caveats: A TCR beta motif of several highly homologous amino acid variants appeared characteristic of blood from ankylosing spondylitis patients.

Their antigen targets remain unknown. Receptor amplification or capture employed 5' RACE. Sequencing relied on an Illumina HiSeq 2500. TCRdb cleaned the public reads at Q25 with fastp, built clones with MiXCR and kept in-frame beta chains. When rows share a CDR3 protein, they turn into one entry using the most common DNA and genes. The sample includes 670,000 or so distinct CDR3 sequences, with over 15% observed a single time. Around a fifth of the sample is in the top ten clones. The sequencing input was blood, either unsorted or a sorted T cell fraction (not recorded which). The receptor set was obtained from a male donor with ankylosing spondylitis.

This clonotype appeared many times. The J gene is TRBJ1-3, the V gene TRBV7-9; 7 bases are shared with TRBD1. This CDR3 has 13 amino acids. Per the germline V gene, CDR1 is SEHNR and CDR2 is FQNEAQ (reference sequence). V lost 10 bases, J lost 2 bases, and 5 bases stayed unmatched. The CDR3 sequence: CATPRGPGNTIYF. CDR3 DNA: TGTGCCACCCCTAGGGGGCCTGGAAACACCATATATTTT.

The table lists this clonotype with many counts. This chain joins TRBV18 and TRBJ2-7, with D uncertain. CDR1 and CDR2 from the germline V gene are KGHSH and LQKENI. The CDR3 is 15 amino acids. V was clipped by 1 base and J by 3 bases, with 13 bases between them. The CDR3 DNA reads as TGTGCCAGCTCACCACGGGCCCCGAAGGGCTACGAGCAGTACTTC. Protein: CASSPRAPKGYEQYF.

Note on this clonotype: At one end the junction does not follow the germline gene, possibly because of a read error. The chain employs TRBV7-2 and TRBJ1-5; D ambiguous. The CDR3 sequence is 15 residues long. Looked up from germline, CDR1 is SGHTA and CDR2 is FQGNSA. CDR3 residues: CAGSLVRAGNQPQHF. CDR3 DNA sequence: TGTGCCGGCAGCTTAGTGAGGGCCGGGAATCAGCCCCAGCATTTT.

The gene calls are TRBV25-1 and TRBJ1-6; the D is unclear. The CDR3 contains 15 residues. CDR1 and CDR2 (germline): MGHDK, SYGVNS. Trimming took 4 bases from V and 8 from J, leaving 15 bases between them. CDR3 coding DNA: TGTGCCAGCAGTGGTATAAGAGGGTGGGATTCACCCCTCCACTTT. Translating it yields CASSGIRGWDSPLHF.

The sample holds many counts of this clonotype. The chain couples TRBV5-6 to TRBJ1-2, with 8 bases identical to TRBD1. Germline V gene lookup returns CDR1 SGHDT and CDR2 YYEEEE. V gave up 0 bases and J gave up 4 bases; unmatched junction bases: 11. The CDR3 length is 17 residues. The CDR3 here is CASSLVGGAGGVYGYTF. The CDR3 bases are TGTGCCAGCAGCTTGGTCGGAGGGGCAGGGGGCGTCTATGGCTACACCTTC.

The chain carries TRBV4-1 and TRBJ1-1; 9 bases fit TRBD1. The CDR3 is 16 amino acids. Germline CDR1 MGHRA, CDR2 YSYEKL. Trimming took 0 bases from V and 6 from J; bases not matched to a gene: 8. CDR3 loop: CASSQDRQGGLAEAFF. CDR3 DNA sequence: TGCGCCAGCAGCCAAGACAGACAGGGGGGTTTGGCTGAAGCTTTCTTT.

In this sample, this clonotype turned up a few times. The J gene is TRBJ1-1, the V gene TRBV29-1; TRBD1 agrees at 8 bases. The length of the CDR3 is 14 residues. CDR1 and CDR2 from the germline V gene are SQVTM and ANQGSEA. V trimming: 4 bases; J trimming: 2 bases; junction bases outside the gene matches: 6. The CDR3 loop reads CSVVTGTGNTEAFF. As DNA, the CDR3 is TGCAGCGTTGTTACAGGGACAGGCAACACTGAAGCTTTCTTT.